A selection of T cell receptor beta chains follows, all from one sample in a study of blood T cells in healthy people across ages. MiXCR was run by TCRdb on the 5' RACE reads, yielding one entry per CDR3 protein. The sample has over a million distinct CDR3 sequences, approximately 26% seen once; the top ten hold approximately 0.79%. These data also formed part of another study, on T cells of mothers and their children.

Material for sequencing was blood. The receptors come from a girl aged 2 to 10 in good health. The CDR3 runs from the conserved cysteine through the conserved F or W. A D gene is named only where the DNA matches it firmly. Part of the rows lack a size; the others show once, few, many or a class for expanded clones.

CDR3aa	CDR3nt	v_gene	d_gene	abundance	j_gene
CASSPLPRVDTQYF	TGTGCCAGCAGTCCACTCCCCAGGGTCGATACGCAGTATTTT	TRBV12-3/TRBV12-4	.	few	TRBJ2-3
CASSQRPQLTEQYF	TGTGCCAGCAGCCAACGTCCGCAGCTGACCGAGCAGTACTTC	TRBV7-2	.	few	TRBJ2-7
CASSDTHPAYEQYF	TGTGCCAGCAGTGACACACATCCAGCCTACGAGCAGTACTTC	TRBV12-3/TRBV12-4	.	few	TRBJ2-7
CASSQATPEQYF	TGCGCCAGCAGCCAGGCAACCCCCGAGCAGTACTTC	TRBV4-1	.	few	TRBJ2-7
CACSPMGLDMNTEAFF	TGTGCCTGCAGCCCTATGGGACTCGACATGAACACTGAAGCTTTCTTT	TRBV14	.	.	TRBJ1-1
CASSPSWPDNQPQHF	TGTGCCAGCAGTCCCTCATGGCCGGATAATCAGCCCCAGCATTTT	TRBV12-3/TRBV12-4	.	.	TRBJ1-5
CASSPPGTSVTDTQYF	TGTGCCAGTAGTCCTCCCGGGACTAGCGTCACAGATACGCAGTATTTT	TRBV19	TRBD2	few	TRBJ2-3
CASSPEWVPDTEAFF	TGTGCCAGCAGCCCCGAATGGGTTCCGGACACTGAAGCTTTCTTT	TRBV6-5	.	.	TRBJ1-1
CASSYARIQETQYF	TGTGCCAGCAGTTACGCCAGGATCCAAGAGACCCAGTACTTC	TRBV6-5	.	few	TRBJ2-5
CASSLGPRRSSAEKLFF	TGTGCCAGCAGCTTAGGTCCCAGGAGGTCTTCGGCGGAAAAACTGTTTTTT	TRBV7-8	.	.	TRBJ1-4
CAGSGLNNEQFF	TGTGCCGGCAGTGGTCTCAACAATGAGCAGTTCTTC	TRBV2	.	few	TRBJ2-1
CASSNRPGSLRNEQFF	TGTGCCAGCAGTAACCGACCGGGGTCTTTGAGGAATGAGCAGTTCTTC	TRBV28	.	few	TRBJ2-1
CASRDRQSSKTQYF	TGTGCCAGCAGGGACCGGCAGTCCTCAAAGACCCAGTACTTC	TRBV3-1	.	few	TRBJ2-5
CASSFRTDLVKKLFF	TGTGCCAGCAGCTTTAGGACAGACCTAGTGAAAAAACTGTTTTTT	TRBV7-3	.	once	TRBJ1-4